The 20 T cell receptor beta chains given below trace back to one sample, sequenced in a study of blood T cell repertoires in COVID-19. Assay: immunoSEQ multiplex PCR; the TCRdb copy retains only in-frame clones and omits some. The profile shows about 240,000 clones, over 65% of them singletons. Sequencing was done on a sample of peripheral blood. Every receptor here comes from an elderly woman with acute or convalescent COVID-19.

This clone was seen more than once but under ten times. The same CDR3 also results from other DNA sequences found in this sample. The chain combines TRBV9 with TRBJ1-1, with D unclear. Trimming took off 0 bases at V and 0 bases at J, with 3 bases between the two ends. This CDR3 is built from 13 residues. Germline lookup yields CDR1 SGDLS and CDR2 YYNGEE. The CDR3 DNA sequence: TGTGCCAGCAGCGTAGCGGTGAACACTGAAGCTTTCTTT. Encoded protein: CASSVAVNTEAFF.

The CDR3 loop reads CASSPDGASTGELFF. DNA for the CDR3: TGTGCCAGCAGTCCCGATGGAGCAAGCACCGGGGAGCTGTTTTTT. The chain recombines TRBV6-6 with TRBJ2-2; no reliable D call. The CDR3 is 15 amino acids. Germline V gives CDR1 MNHNY, CDR2 SVGAGI (reference sequence). The V end lost 5 bases, the J end lost 4 bases, and 14 bases lay between the germline ends.

The CDR3 nucleotides read TGTGCCAGCAGCTTATACCGGGACAGGGTTGGTGAGCAGTTCTTC. As protein: CASSLYRDRVGEQFF. The gene calls are TRBV7-9 and TRBJ2-1, with 9 bases lining up with TRBD1. Trimming removed 2 bases from V and 9 bases from J; junction bases left unmatched: 8. The CDR3 totals 15 residues. Per germline, CDR1 SEHNR and CDR2 FQNEAQ (reference sequence).

The CDR3 protein is CASSPGSGGNYEQYF. The CDR3 DNA sequence: TGTGCCAGCAGCCCGGGTAGCGGGGGGAACTACGAGCAGTACTTC. The chain recombines TRBV9 with TRBJ2-7; 10 bases line up with TRBD2. V gave up 4 bases and J gave up 3 bases; unmatched junction bases: 7. CDR1 and CDR2 from the germline V gene are SGDLS and YYNGEE. The length of the CDR3 is 15 residues.

The table lists this clone with a few counts. Written as DNA, the CDR3 is TGCAGCGCCCGGACAGGGGGCGAGCCCCAGCATTTT. It encodes CSARTGGEPQHF. The rearrangement uses TRBV29-1 and TRBJ1-5, with 11 bases lining up with TRBD1. V shed 7 bases, J shed 8 bases, and the junction held 4 bases outside the gene matches. Germline-derived CDR1 and CDR2 are SQVTM and ANQGSEA. The CDR3 consists of 12 residues. Together with reference TRBV29-1 and TRBJ1-5, the CDR3 gives the full variable domain: SAVISQKPSRDICQRGTSLTIQCQVDSQVTMMFWYRQQPGQSLTLIATANQGSEATYESGFVIDKFPISRPNLTFSTLTVSNMSPEDSSIYLCSARTGGEPQHFGDGTRLSIL.

This chain connects TRBV28 to TRBJ1-4, with TRBD1 matching 9 bases. J gave up 2 bases and V 6 bases, and 10 bases lay outside the gene matches. CDR3 size: 17 residues. Per germline, CDR1 MDHEN and CDR2 SYDVKM. CDR3 residues: CASSLWTGVTTNEKLFF. The DNA of the CDR3 is TGTGCCAGCAGCCTTTGGACAGGGGTGACGACTAATGAAAAACTGTTTTTT.

The chain combines TRBV19 with TRBJ2-7; TRBD2 is a possible D gene (6 bases). The V and J ends lost 5 bases and 2 bases respectively, with 10 bases between them. In germline, CDR1 is LNHDA, CDR2 SQIVND (reference sequence). CDR3 length equals 13 residues. The CDR3 reads CASSGGNAYEQYF. DNA of the CDR3: TGTGCCAGTAGTGGCGGGAATGCCTACGAGCAGTACTTC.

The CDR3 loop is CASSLNPGRNSPLHF. The CDR3 bases are TGTGCCAGCAGTTTAAACCCGGGGAGGAATTCACCCCTCCACTTT. The chain carries TRBV27 and TRBJ1-6, with D unclear. Trimming stripped 2 bases from V and 7 bases from J, with 12 bases between. The germline gives CDR1 MNHEY, CDR2 SMNVEV (reference sequence). The CDR3 extends over 15 amino acids.

The chain combines TRBV27 with TRBJ1-4, with 8 bases that match TRBD1. J was trimmed by 11 bases and V by 8 bases; bases with no gene match: 13. The CDR3 is 14 residues long. Germline loops: CDR1 MNHEY, CDR2 SMNVEV (reference sequence). The CDR3 DNA reads as TGTGCCAGCCGGGGACAGGCGAGAACTCCTAAACTGTTTTTT. As protein: CASRGQARTPKLFF.

In its sample, this clone was seen once. V is TRBV7-9 and J is TRBJ1-6, with a tentative D call TRBD1 (6 bases). This CDR3 comprises 16 residues. Germline V gene sequence: CDR1 SEHNR, CDR2 FQNEAQ (reference sequence). The V and J ends lost 0 bases and 10 bases respectively, with 16 bases between them. CDR3 loop: CASSLAGGTHGSPLHF. The CDR3, as DNA: TGTGCCAGCAGCTTAGCAGGGGGAACCCATGGCTCACCCCTCCACTTT.

This clone turned up a few times. J is TRBJ2-7 and V is TRBV4-2, with 7 bases lining up with TRBD1. With 4 bases clipped from V and 3 bases from J, the junction kept 12 bases outside the gene matches. Germline CDR1 and CDR2: LGHNA and YNFKEQ. This CDR3 region has 16 residues. The CDR3 DNA sequence: TGTGCCAGCAGCCCCACAGGGGATCGAAATTACTACGAGCAGTACTTC. Amino acids: CASSPTGDRNYYEQYF.

This clone was counted a single time. V and J are TRBV13 and TRBJ1-4, with 9 nucleotides matching TRBD1. Trimming removed 5 bases from V and 2 bases from J; junction bases left unmatched: 3. CDR3 length: 15 amino acids. Looked up from germline, CDR1 is PRHDT and CDR2 is FYEKMQ (reference sequence). The CDR3 coding sequence is TGTGCCAGCAGCCCGACAGGGGGTACTAATGAAAAACTGTTTTTT. It encodes CASSPTGGTNEKLFF.

DNA of the CDR3: TGTGCCAGCACGGGACAGGGACTCAAAGCTTTCTTT. Amino acid sequence: CASTGQGLKAFF. This chain uses TRBV12-3 or TRBV12-4 with TRBJ1-1; 9 bases agree with TRBD1. The V gene end was trimmed by 7 bases and the J gene end by 9 bases; junction bases not matched to a gene: 6. CDR3 length equals 12 residues.

This clone was detected only a few times. This chain connects TRBV27 to TRBJ1-5, with TRBD1 identical over 8 bases. J lost 7 bases, V lost 5 bases, and 13 bases had no gene match. The CDR3 runs to 16 residues. Germline V gene data show CDR1 as MNHEY and CDR2 as SMNVEV (reference sequence). CDR3 DNA: TGTGCCAGCAGTGCCTTAGACAGGGGTAGTTACCAGCCCCAGCATTTT. Its translation: CASSALDRGSYQPQHF.

The table lists this clone with a few counts. This sequence joins TRBV7-2 and TRBJ1-6; 8 nucleotides match TRBD1. Germline CDR1 and CDR2: SGHTA and FQGNSA. V shed 5 bases, J shed 7 bases, and the junction held 1 base outside the gene matches. The length of the CDR3 is 13 residues. CDR3 nucleotide sequence: TGTGCCAGCAGCGGACAGGGCAATTCACCCCTCCACTTT. This encodes CASSGQGNSPLHF.

The rearrangement uses TRBV29-1 and TRBJ1-1; possibly TRBD1 for D (5 bases). This CDR3 is built from 14 residues. Per germline, CDR1 SQVTM and CDR2 ANQGSEA. V lost 2 bases, J lost 5 bases, and 15 bases lay in between. This CDR3 reads CSVEWGGRVTEAFF. The CDR3 DNA is TGCAGCGTTGAATGGGGGGGGAGAGTGACTGAAGCTTTCTTT.

The chain employs TRBV2 and TRBJ1-5; TRBD1 agrees at 7 bases. V dropped 4 bases and J dropped 2; count of bases not matched to a gene: 5. Germline V lookup: CDR1 SNHLY, CDR2 FYNNEI. This CDR3 is 15 amino acids long. CDR3 in amino acids: CASSGSGTGNQPQHF. The CDR3, as DNA: TGTGCCAGCAGTGGGTCCGGGACAGGCAATCAGCCCCAGCATTTT. The full variable domain, its missing parts supplied by reference TRBV2 and TRBJ1-5, is EPEVTQTPSHQVTQMGQEVILRCVPISNHLYFYWYRQILGQKVEFLVSFYNNEISEKSEIFDDQFSVERPDGSNFTLKIRSTKLEDSAMYFCASSGSGTGNQPQHFGDGTRLSIL.

This CDR3 is CASSQALGHSTGELFF. CDR3 coding DNA: TGTGCCAGCAGTCAGGCCCTTGGTCACTCCACCGGGGAGCTGTTTTTT. The chain is built from TRBV6-2 or TRBV6-3 and TRBJ2-2; D uncertain. This CDR3 has 16 residues. The V end was cut by 5 bases, the J end by 4 bases, with 17 bases between. Germline V gene sequence: CDR1 MNHEY, CDR2 SVGEGT.

The V call is TRBV7-9, the J call TRBJ2-7, with D perhaps matching TRBD2 (5 bases). V was pared by 5 bases and J by 0 bases, with 14 bases between. The CDR3 sequence is 15 residues long. Per the germline V gene, CDR1 is SEHNR and CDR2 is FQNEAQ (reference sequence). The CDR3 spells CASSLGDAGSYEQYF. The CDR3 bases are TGTGCCAGCAGCCTCGGGGATGCGGGCTCCTACGAGCAGTACTTC.

The rearrangement links TRBV3-1 (or the pseudogene TRBV3-2) to TRBJ1-2, with 7 bases matching TRBD1. Germline V gives CDR1 LGHDT, CDR2 YNNKEL (reference sequence). V shed 7 bases and J 8 bases; nucleotides not matched to a gene: 10. The CDR3 spans 13 residues. The CDR3 DNA sequence: TGTGCCAGCAAACTACAGGGGATCGAGGGCTACACCTTC. Translation: CASKLQGIEGYTF.